The 27 T cell receptor beta chains reported below all come from one sample, sequenced in a study of T cells in Graves' hyperthyroidism and ophthalmopathy (dated by TCRdb to the late 2010s). Library method: multiplex PCR. Sequencing was carried out with an Illumina HiSeq 2000. Amplification of TCR beta CDR3 regions was carried out from RNA transcripts. A first-round RT-PCR of the TCR CDR3 used the HTBI primer set with the Qiagen OneStep RT-PCR kit. The public reads were reanalyzed by TCRdb: fastp trimming at Q25, MiXCR alignment, in-frame beta chains only. Records with the same CDR3 protein are collapsed into one entry carrying the most frequent genes and DNA. The sample table holds some 320,000 distinct CDR3 sequences, of which approximately 15% were seen once. The ten largest clones capture 30% to 35% of the sample. Specimen: blood. The receptors come from a woman in her forties with Graves' ophthalmopathy.

This chain joins TRBV9 and TRBJ1-1, with unresolved D. Between the trimmed V and J ends, which lost 0 bases and 2 bases, there was a span of 11 bases. The CDR3 runs 15 residues. Germline loops: CDR1 SGDLS, CDR2 YYNGEE. The CDR3 reads CASSVAGDSNTEAFF. CDR3 DNA sequence: TGTGCCAGCAGCGTAGCTGGGGATAGTAACACTGAAGCTTTCTTT. Supplemented by reference TRBV9 and TRBJ1-1, the full variable domain reads DSGVTQTPKHLITATGQRVTLRCSPRSGDLSVYWYQQSLDQGLQFLIQYYNGEERAKGNILERFSAQQFPDLHSELNLSSLELGDSALYFCASSVAGDSNTEAFFGQGTRLTVV.

This clonotype was found once. The chain has TRBV27 and TRBJ1-2; D uncertain. CDR1 and CDR2 (germline): MNHEY, SMNVEV (reference sequence). This CDR3 contains 12 residues. V was cut by 7 bases and J by 1 base, with 7 bases left in between. The CDR3 protein is CASKEVNYGYTF. CDR3 bases: TGTGCCAGCAAAGAGGTTAACTATGGCTACACCTTC.

This clonotype showed up many times. CDR3 bases: TGTGCCAGCAGCTTATGGACAGGCTATGGCTACACCTTC. Translation gives CASSLWTGYGYTF. The chain combines TRBV11-2 with TRBJ1-2; 7 bases match TRBD1. V gave up 2 bases and J gave up 4 bases; unmatched junction bases: 1. The CDR3 is 13 amino acids. Germline V gene sequence: CDR1 SGHAT, CDR2 FQNNGV.

The rearrangement links TRBV5-4 to TRBJ1-2; no clear D gene. Germline V gives CDR1 SGHNT, CDR2 YYREEE (reference sequence). Trimming removed 0 bases from V and 4 bases from J, with 16 bases in between. There are 16 residues in the CDR3. The CDR3 DNA reads as TGTGCCAGCAGCTTGGCCGTCGGACCCCTAGGCTATGGCTACACCTTC. Translating gives CASSLAVGPLGYGYTF.

This clonotype has at least ten counts. CDR3 sequence: CAMRGSPNYGYTF. The DNA for the CDR3 is TGTGCTATGAGAGGATCACCTAACTATGGCTACACCTTC. The V call is TRBV10-3, the J call TRBJ1-2; D not resolved. The CDR3 is made up of 13 amino acids. CDR1 is ENHRY and CDR2 is SYGVKD in the germline V gene.

This clonotype was recorded at least ten times. The genes are TRBV28 and TRBJ2-7, with 10 bases identical to TRBD1. V was pared by 5 bases and J by 4 bases, with 8 bases of the junction left unmatched. This CDR3 is built from 15 residues. The germline gives CDR1 MDHEN, CDR2 SYDVKM. The CDR3 DNA is TGTGCCAGCAGTCCACCGGGACAGGGGTCATACGAGCAGTACTTC. Translated, it gives CASSPPGQGSYEQYF. Complete variable domain (other parts from reference TRBV28 and TRBJ2-7): DVKVTQSSRYLVKRTGEKVFLECVQDMDHENMFWYRQDPGLGLRLIYFSYDVKMKEKGDIPEGYSVSREKKERFSLILESASTNQTSMYLCASSPPGQGSYEQYFGPGTRLTVT.

This clonotype was counted a few times. The rearrangement uses TRBV19 and TRBJ2-2; D is ambiguous. The V gene's germline CDR1 is LNHDA and CDR2 SQIVND (reference sequence). The ends were cut back, 4 bases at V and 10 bases at J, with 7 bases in the middle. CDR3 length equals 11 residues. In nucleotides, the CDR3 is TGTGCCAGTAGTAGAAGCCCGGAGCTGTTTTTT. This translates into CASSRSPELFF.

This clonotype was recorded many times. The chain couples TRBV7-2 to TRBJ1-5, with D tentatively TRBD1 (5 bases). V was pared by 3 bases and J by 4 bases, with 10 bases between. The CDR3 loop spans 14 amino acids. In germline, CDR1 is SGHTA, CDR2 FQGNSA. CDR3 loop: CASSFPGSNQPQHF. The CDR3 DNA follows: TGTGCCAGCAGCTTTCCAGGGTCGAATCAGCCCCAGCATTTT.

The CDR3 DNA reads TGTGCCAGCTCGTCTAGCGGGAGGAAAACCTACAATGAGCAGTTCTTC. Protein product: CASSSSGRKTYNEQFF. The chain couples TRBV6-2 or TRBV6-3 to TRBJ2-1; 11 nucleotides match TRBD2. J lost 2 bases, V lost 8 bases, and 8 bases had no gene match. This CDR3 contains 16 residues. Germline CDR1 and CDR2: MNHEY and SVGEGT.

V is TRBV12-3 or TRBV12-4 and J is TRBJ1-2, with unresolved D. The CDR3 has 16 residues. The V and J ends lost 1 base and 8 bases respectively, with 20 bases between them. CDR3 region: CASSLGGGFGVGGYTF. CDR3 DNA sequence: TGTGCCAGCAGTTTAGGCGGTGGGTTCGGAGTGGGGGGCTACACCTTC.

This clonotype was seen only a few times. This chain uses TRBV30 with TRBJ1-1; D is uncertain. Trimming left V 1 base short and J 0 bases short, with 12 bases between. From germline, CDR1 is GTSNPN and CDR2 SVGIG (reference sequence). The CDR3 sequence is 15 residues long. CDR3 in amino acids: CAWSAWADMNTEAFF. The CDR3, as DNA: TGTGCCTGGAGTGCCTGGGCAGACATGAACACTGAAGCTTTCTTT.

Here the CDR3 reads CASSTKTGGLNHYGYTF. The DNA of the CDR3 is TGTGCCAGTAGCACGAAGACAGGGGGATTAAACCACTATGGCTACACCTTC. The rearrangement uses TRBV19 and TRBJ1-2; 9 nucleotides line up with TRBD1. The CDR3 is 17 amino acids. Germline V gives CDR1 LNHDA, CDR2 SQIVND (reference sequence). The V and J ends lost 6 bases and 3 bases, in that order; junction bases with no gene match: 14.

This clonotype showed up many times. The V gene is TRBV27, the J gene TRBJ2-2; D may be TRBD1 (6 bases). The CDR3 runs 18 residues. In germline, CDR1 is MNHEY, CDR2 SMNVEV (reference sequence). Trimming cost V 5 bases and J 2 bases, with 21 bases left between them. CDR3 sequence: CASSPNPWDTYNTGELFF. In DNA, the CDR3 is TGTGCCAGCAGTCCAAACCCTTGGGACACTTATAACACCGGGGAGCTGTTTTTT.

The rearrangement links TRBV7-9 to TRBJ2-7, with D unclear. The CDR3 runs 14 residues. V lost 5 bases and J 2 bases, leaving 13 bases between the germline ends. Germline CDR1 and CDR2: SEHNR and FQNEAQ (reference sequence). The DNA for the CDR3 is TGTGCCAGCAGCGTTAAAGGCGGCACCTACGAGCAGTACTTC. Its protein is CASSVKGGTYEQYF.

This clonotype was counted at least ten times. The V and J genes are TRBV20-1 and TRBJ2-2; 15 nucleotides line up with TRBD2. Losses at the gene ends were 2 bases for V and 3 bases for J; bases not matched to a gene: 7. This CDR3 is 18 amino acids long. The germline V gene encodes CDR1 DFQATT and CDR2 SNEGSKA (reference sequence). The DNA for the CDR3 is TGCAGTGCTAGATCCTGGACTAGCGGGGGGGATTACACCGGGGAGCTGTTTTTT. It codes for CSARSWTSGGDYTGELFF.

This clonotype was recorded at least ten times. The chain employs TRBV6-2 or TRBV6-3 and TRBJ2-2; D remains unclear. This CDR3 spans 13 amino acids. Trimming stripped 6 bases from V and 7 bases from J, with 12 bases between. Germline CDR1 is MNHEY and CDR2 is SVGEGT. The CDR3 DNA reads TGTGCCAGCAGATCCCCAAAGGGCGGGGAGCTGTTTTTT. This encodes CASRSPKGGELFF.

This clonotype was found many times. CDR3 amino acids: CASSRTVGNTIYF. The CDR3 coding sequence is TGTGCCAGCAGTCGGACAGTTGGAAACACCATATATTTT. This chain links TRBV12-3 or TRBV12-4 with TRBJ1-3, with D perhaps TRBD1 (6 bases). There are 13 residues in the CDR3. The ends were cut back, 5 bases at V and 3 bases at J, with 8 bases in the middle.

At least ten counts were recorded for this clonotype. This rearrangement joins TRBV3-1 to TRBJ2-7; 11 bases line up with TRBD2. The CDR3 has 18 amino acids. Looked up from germline, CDR1 is LGHDT and CDR2 is YNNKEL (reference sequence). The V and J ends lost 4 bases and 3 bases, in that order; junction bases with no gene match: 14. CDR3 DNA sequence: TGTGCCAGCAGCCTGGTCCCCGGGACTAGCGGAAAACACTACGAGCAGTACTTC. Its translation: CASSLVPGTSGKHYEQYF.

This clonotype was seen a few times. V usage is TRBV4-1 and J usage is TRBJ1-5; no clear D. Germline CDR1 reads MGHRA; CDR2 reads YSYEKL. Trimming took 1 base from V and 3 from J, leaving 7 bases between them. The CDR3 has 14 amino acids. This chain's CDR3 is CASSQGEFNQPQHF. CDR3 DNA: TGCGCCAGCAGCCAAGGGGAATTCAATCAGCCCCAGCATTTT.

The genes are TRBV9 and TRBJ2-5, with 14 bases lining up with TRBD2. V gave up 3 bases and J gave up 5 bases; unmatched junction bases: 12. The CDR3 has 18 amino acids. Per germline, CDR1 SGDLS and CDR2 YYNGEE. The CDR3 DNA reads TGTGCCAGCAGCGGAGGACTAGCGGGAGGAGCTAATAGGGAGACCCAGTACTTC. Amino acid sequence: CASSGGLAGGANRETQYF.

This clonotype was detected only a few times. Since a much larger clone is just one base distant, this may be a read error. The chain has TRBV7-6 and TRBJ1-3; TRBD1 agrees at 9 bases. This CDR3 has 16 amino acids. Germline V lookup: CDR1 SGHVS, CDR2 FNYEAQ. The CDR3: CASSERTGVKGSTIYF. CDR3 DNA: TGTGCCAGCAGTGAGAGGACAGGGGTTAAAGGAAGCACCATATATTTT.

This clonotype was found many times. The chain couples TRBV7-2 to TRBJ2-5; 10 bases are a match to TRBD1. The CDR3 contains 16 residues. With 3 bases clipped from V and 5 bases from J, the junction kept 9 bases outside the gene matches. The germline V gene encodes CDR1 SGHTA and CDR2 FQGNSA. The CDR3: CASSLMGQGRRETQYF. CDR3 nucleotides: TGTGCCAGCAGCTTGATGGGACAGGGGAGAAGGGAGACCCAGTACTTC.

This clonotype was found a few times. The CDR3 protein is CASSVANEQFF. The DNA of the CDR3 is TGTGCCAGCAGCGTAGCCAATGAGCAGTTCTTC. The V gene is TRBV9, the J gene TRBJ2-1; D is undetermined. V lost 0 bases, J lost 6 bases, and 1 base lay in between. The CDR3 is 11 amino acids. The germline CDR1 and CDR2 sequences are SGDLS and YYNGEE.

CDR3 sequence: CASSILSLTAHSNQPQHF. The CDR3, as DNA: TGTGCCAGTAGTATTTTGAGCCTGACGGCACACTCCAATCAGCCCCAGCATTTT. The V gene is TRBV19, the J gene TRBJ1-5, with D unresolved. Per the germline V gene, CDR1 is LNHDA and CDR2 is SQIVND (reference sequence). The V end was cut by 3 bases, the J end by 3 bases, with 21 bases between. The CDR3 consists of 18 residues.

As to this clonotype: This may be a read error, as it is one base from a much larger clone. Since no conserved phenylalanine or tryptophan closes the CDR3, a read error is the likely cause. The genes are TRBV30 and TRBJ2-7; 10 bases fit TRBD1. Germline CDR1 and CDR2: GTSNPN and SVGIG (reference sequence). Trimming took 7 bases from V and 3 from J; bases not matched to a gene: 9. This CDR3 is 14 amino acids long. In DNA form, the CDR3 reads TGTGCCTTGACCCGGGGACAGGGGATCTACGAGCAGTACCTC. It encodes CALTRGQGIYEQYL.

This clonotype has at least ten counts. This chain uses TRBV19 with TRBJ1-1; perhaps TRBD1 as D (5 bases). Per germline, CDR1 LNHDA and CDR2 SQIVND (reference sequence). The ends were cut back, 4 bases at V and 7 bases at J, with 10 bases in the middle. The CDR3 totals 12 residues. The CDR3 DNA follows: TGTGCCAGTAGTAAGGGACGGATTGAAGCTTTCTTT. It yields the protein CASSKGRIEAFF.

This clonotype has a handful of counts. This chain connects TRBV24-1 to TRBJ2-2; 7 bases are shared with TRBD2. Germline-derived CDR1 and CDR2 are KGHDR and SFDVKD. This CDR3 has 14 amino acids. After removal of 10 bases from V and 4 bases from J, the junction contained 8 bases not matched to a gene. The CDR3 nucleotides read TGTGCCACTGCGCGAGCGGGGAGCACCGGGGAGCTGTTTTTT. Translating it yields CATARAGSTGELFF.